This T cell receptor beta chain was observed in a study of T cells in Graves' hyperthyroidism and ophthalmopathy (dated 2019 in TCRdb). For the wider study: Peripheral blood was collected at initial diagnosis, before any treatment. For training and testing, the 100 or so patients in the discovery cohort were randomly divided in a 7:3 ratio. In addition, the study compared T-cell repertoires in thyroid tissue and in blood from six Graves' hyperthyroidism patients. Prospective prediction of ophthalmopathy was tested in an independent validation cohort of approximately 19 hyperthyroidism patients and around 16 patients who later progressed to ophthalmopathy. To identify TCR V-J signatures that set the groups apart, the researchers used a discovery cohort of 100 patients, made up of under 50 with Graves' ophthalmopathy and around 58 with stable Graves' hyperthyroidism. The paper reports TCR Vbeta CDR3 sequencing of over 130 peripheral blood samples: approximately 41 ophthalmopathy, about 75 hyperthyroidism and roughly 17 progressor patients. Once sampling was done, hyperthyroidism patients were given methimazole at a starting dose of 30 mg daily, whereas ophthalmopathy patients were given high-dose intravenous methylprednisolone. Points the paper makes about the study in general: In validation, progression to ophthalmopathy was predicted by the model with 65% to 71% sensitivity and around 76% specificity, a median of around 5.9 months before onset. Most expanded thyroid clonotypes (frequency above 0.001) were also detected in blood, suggesting blood repertoires may reflect thyroid immune responses. No statistical method was used to set the sample size in advance, and investigators knew the group allocation. A model built on a 13 V-J signature distinguished ophthalmopathy from stable hyperthyroidism, reaching over 85% sensitivity and under 84% specificity in cross-validation and 80%/75% in testing.

Details on this clonotype: It has no known antigen specificity. Since a much larger clone is just one base distant, this may be a read error.

TCR beta CDR3 regions were amplified from RNA transcripts. A first-round RT-PCR of the TCR CDR3 used the HTBI primer set with the Qiagen OneStep RT-PCR kit. Libraries were constructed in a second round of multiplex PCR, after which size selection and purification were carried out. Sequencing of the libraries was done on an Illumina HiSeq2000 using paired-end 100 bp reads. The original methods were these. Raw data were processed with SOAPnuke, discarding reads with adapters, uncalled bases, mean Phred below 15, or no exact constant-primer or identifier match. COPE v1.2.5 was used to merge the high-quality paired reads, and each unique nucleotide sequence was defined as a clonotype. MiTCR v1.1 was used to align clonotypes to the IMGT TRBV, TRBD and TRBJ reference segments. Analysis was restricted to V-J combinations with a frequency above 0.0001, which covered about 99% of repertoires. A TCS score was defined as the ratio of F50 (clonal expansion) to E x V (chaos), with BLOSUM62-based TCRdist applied between CDR3 peptides within each V-J. Welch's t-statistics and random forest reduced roughly 540 V-J features to fewer than 15, which were used in a naive Bayes classifier (R e1071). Starting from the raw public reads, TCRdb applied fastp trimming at Q25, assembled clones with MiXCR and retained in-frame beta chains. Rows with a matching CDR3 protein are joined into one entry that keeps the most common DNA and genes. In this record, the V and J calls reflect TCRdb's handling and not the investigators' own analysis. This sample lists about 640,000 distinct CDR3 sequences; less than 25% were detected once. About 34% of the sample lies in the top ten.

Ophthalmopathy patients had moderately to severely active disease, Clinical Activity Score of at least 3, NOSPECS grade of at least 4, and duration under 3 months. Exclusion was applied to patients with uncontrolled infections, other autoimmune diseases, pregnancy or lactation. Diagnoses were based on clinical symptoms, serum thyroxine and TRAb, thyroid ultrasound and orbital computed tomography. PBMCs were separated from around 9.1 ml of fresh peripheral blood using Ficoll-Paque density gradient centrifugation. Total RNA was extracted using Trizol reagent, and RNA quality was assessed on an Agilent 2100 Bioanalyzer. V and J are truncated by 6 bases and 7 bases respectively, leaving an intervening sequence of 16 bases. From cysteine to phenylalanine, the CDR3 is 15 amino acids long. Just CDR3 DNA is preserved here, 45 bases in frame from base 1.

The sequencing input was blood. The chain joins TRBV12-3 or TRBV12-4 to TRBJ1-6; TRBD1 could be the D gene, as 6 bases match. The clonotype originates from a man aged 25 to 40 with Graves' ophthalmopathy. CDR3 protein: CASSSGDTSNSPLHF. Read as DNA, the sequence is TGTGCCAGCAGCTCGGGGGACACAAGCAATTCACCCCTCCACTTT.